Only a few counts were recorded for the clone carrying this T cell receptor beta chain. The antigen remains unidentified. Primed by a sample-barcoded 5' primer and a J-beta primer mix, a second PCR proceeded for 7 to 11 cycles. TCRdb redid the calling of the 5' RACE reads with MiXCR, one entry per CDR3 protein. The profile shows 1.5 million to 1.9 million distinct CDR3 sequences, approximately 43% of them singletons. This specimen comes from a study of blood T cells in healthy people across ages. On the study more broadly: There was about one barcoded beta molecule captured by template switching per two T cells.

Whole-study findings and limits: TCR beta diversity correlated strongly with naive T cell percentage.

This CDR3 has 13 residues. Germline lookup yields CDR1 KGHSH and CDR2 LQKENI. V lost 6 bases to trimming and J lost 3 bases, with 11 bases between them. Sample donors were healthy Caucasian individuals that came from Russia, aged about 6 to 95. Total RNA, at least 5 micrograms per sample, was extracted from PBMCs. The chain links TRBV18 to TRBJ1-2; D is possibly TRBD1 (5 bases). This TCR was recovered from a woman under 30 in good health. The material sequenced was blood. The CDR3 DNA reads as TGTGCCAGCTCGCAGACAGAGGACTATGGCTACACCTTC. Protein: CASSQTEDYGYTF.